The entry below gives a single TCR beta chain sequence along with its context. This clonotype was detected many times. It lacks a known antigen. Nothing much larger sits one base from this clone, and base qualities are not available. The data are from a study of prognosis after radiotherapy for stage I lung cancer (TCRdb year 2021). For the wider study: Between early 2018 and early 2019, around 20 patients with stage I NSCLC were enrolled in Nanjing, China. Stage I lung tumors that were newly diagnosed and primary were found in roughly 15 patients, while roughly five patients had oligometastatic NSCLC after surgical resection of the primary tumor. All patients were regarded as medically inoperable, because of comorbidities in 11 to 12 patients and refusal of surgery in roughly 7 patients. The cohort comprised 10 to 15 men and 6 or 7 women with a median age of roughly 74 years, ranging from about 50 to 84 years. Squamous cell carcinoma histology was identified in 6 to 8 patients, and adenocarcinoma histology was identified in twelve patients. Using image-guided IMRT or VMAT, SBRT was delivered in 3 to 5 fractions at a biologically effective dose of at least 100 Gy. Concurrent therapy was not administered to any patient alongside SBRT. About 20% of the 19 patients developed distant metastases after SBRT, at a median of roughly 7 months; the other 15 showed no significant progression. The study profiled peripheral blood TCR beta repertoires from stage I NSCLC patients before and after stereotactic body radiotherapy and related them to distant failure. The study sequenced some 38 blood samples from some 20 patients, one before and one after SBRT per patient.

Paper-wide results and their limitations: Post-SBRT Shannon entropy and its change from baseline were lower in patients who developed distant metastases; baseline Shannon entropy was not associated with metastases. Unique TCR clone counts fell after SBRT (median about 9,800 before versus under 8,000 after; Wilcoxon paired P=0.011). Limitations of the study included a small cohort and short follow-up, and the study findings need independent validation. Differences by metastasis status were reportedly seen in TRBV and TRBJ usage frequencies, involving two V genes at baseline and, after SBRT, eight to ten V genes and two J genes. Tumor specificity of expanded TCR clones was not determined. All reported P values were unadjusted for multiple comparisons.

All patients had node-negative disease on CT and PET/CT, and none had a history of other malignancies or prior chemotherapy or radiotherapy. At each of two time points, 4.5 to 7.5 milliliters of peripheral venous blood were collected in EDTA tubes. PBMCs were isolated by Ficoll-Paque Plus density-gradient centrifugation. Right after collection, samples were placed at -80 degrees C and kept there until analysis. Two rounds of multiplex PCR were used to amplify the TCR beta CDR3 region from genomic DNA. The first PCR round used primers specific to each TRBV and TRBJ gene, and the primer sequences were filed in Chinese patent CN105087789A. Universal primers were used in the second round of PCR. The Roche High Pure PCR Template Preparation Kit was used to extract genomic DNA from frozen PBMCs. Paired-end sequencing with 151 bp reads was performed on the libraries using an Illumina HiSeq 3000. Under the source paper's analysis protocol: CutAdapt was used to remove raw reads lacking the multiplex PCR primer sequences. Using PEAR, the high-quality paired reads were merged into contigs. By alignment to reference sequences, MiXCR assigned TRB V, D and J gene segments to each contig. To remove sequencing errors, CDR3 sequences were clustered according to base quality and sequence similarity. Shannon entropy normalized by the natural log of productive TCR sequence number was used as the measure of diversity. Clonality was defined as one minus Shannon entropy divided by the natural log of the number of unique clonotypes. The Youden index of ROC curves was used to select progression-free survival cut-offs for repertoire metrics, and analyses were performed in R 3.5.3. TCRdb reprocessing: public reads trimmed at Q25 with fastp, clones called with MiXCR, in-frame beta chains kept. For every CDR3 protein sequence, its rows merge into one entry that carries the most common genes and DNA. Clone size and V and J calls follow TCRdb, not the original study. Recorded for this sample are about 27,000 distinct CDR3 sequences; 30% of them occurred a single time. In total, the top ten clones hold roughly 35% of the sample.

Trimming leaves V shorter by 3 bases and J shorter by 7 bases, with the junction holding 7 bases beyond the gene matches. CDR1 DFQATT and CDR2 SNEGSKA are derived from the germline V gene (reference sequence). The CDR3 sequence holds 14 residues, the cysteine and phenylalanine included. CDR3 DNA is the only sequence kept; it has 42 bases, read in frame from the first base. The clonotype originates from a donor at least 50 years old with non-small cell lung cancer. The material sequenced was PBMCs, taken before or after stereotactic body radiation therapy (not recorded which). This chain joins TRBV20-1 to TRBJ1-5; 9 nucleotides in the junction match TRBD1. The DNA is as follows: TGCAGTGCTAGTATGGGACAGGGTAGGCAGCCCCAGCATTTT. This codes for CSASMGQGRQPQHF.